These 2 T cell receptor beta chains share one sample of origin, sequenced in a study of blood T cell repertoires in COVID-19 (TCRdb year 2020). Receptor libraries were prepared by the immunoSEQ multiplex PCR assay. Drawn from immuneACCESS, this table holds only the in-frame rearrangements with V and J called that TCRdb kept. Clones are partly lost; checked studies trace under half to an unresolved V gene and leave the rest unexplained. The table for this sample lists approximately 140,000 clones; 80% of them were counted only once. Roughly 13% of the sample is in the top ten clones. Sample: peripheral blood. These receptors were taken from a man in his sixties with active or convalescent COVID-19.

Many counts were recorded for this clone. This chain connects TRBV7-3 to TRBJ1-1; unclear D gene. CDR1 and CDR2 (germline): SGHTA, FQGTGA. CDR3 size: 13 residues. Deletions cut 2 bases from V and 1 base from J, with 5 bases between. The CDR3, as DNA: TGTGCCAGCAGCTTATCAGAGAACACTGAAGCTTTCTTT. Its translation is CASSLSENTEAFF. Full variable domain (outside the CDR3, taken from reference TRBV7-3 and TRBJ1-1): GAGVSQTPSNKVTEKGKYVELRCDPISGHTALYWYRQSLGQGPEFLIYFQGTGAADDSGLPNDRFFAVRPEGSVSTLKIQRTERGDSAVYLCASSLSENTEAFFGQGTRLTVV.

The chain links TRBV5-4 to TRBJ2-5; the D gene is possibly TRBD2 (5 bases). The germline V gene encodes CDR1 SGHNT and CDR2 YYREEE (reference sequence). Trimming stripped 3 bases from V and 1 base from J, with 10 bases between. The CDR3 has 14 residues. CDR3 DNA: TGTGCCAGCAGCTCGAGCGGTTTCCAAGAGACCCAGTACTTC. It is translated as CASSSSGFQETQYF.